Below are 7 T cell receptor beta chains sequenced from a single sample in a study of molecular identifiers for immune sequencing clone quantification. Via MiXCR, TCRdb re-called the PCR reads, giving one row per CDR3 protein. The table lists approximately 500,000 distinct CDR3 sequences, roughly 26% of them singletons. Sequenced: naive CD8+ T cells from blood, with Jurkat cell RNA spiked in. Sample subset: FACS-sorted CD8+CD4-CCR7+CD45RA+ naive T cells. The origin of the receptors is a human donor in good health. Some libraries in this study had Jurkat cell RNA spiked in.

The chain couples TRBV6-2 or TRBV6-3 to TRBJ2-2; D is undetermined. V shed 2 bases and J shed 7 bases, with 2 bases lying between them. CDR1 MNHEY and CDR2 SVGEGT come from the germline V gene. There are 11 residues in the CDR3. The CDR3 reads CASSYHGELFF. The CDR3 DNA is TGTGCCAGCAGTTACCACGGGGAGCTGTTTTTT.

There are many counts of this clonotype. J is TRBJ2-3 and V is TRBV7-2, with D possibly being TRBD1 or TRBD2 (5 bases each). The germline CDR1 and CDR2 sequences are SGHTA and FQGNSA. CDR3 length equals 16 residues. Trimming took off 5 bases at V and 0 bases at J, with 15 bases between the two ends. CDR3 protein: CASSHPRESSTDTQYF. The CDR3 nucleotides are TGTGCCAGCAGCCATCCCAGGGAGAGCAGCACAGATACGCAGTATTTT.

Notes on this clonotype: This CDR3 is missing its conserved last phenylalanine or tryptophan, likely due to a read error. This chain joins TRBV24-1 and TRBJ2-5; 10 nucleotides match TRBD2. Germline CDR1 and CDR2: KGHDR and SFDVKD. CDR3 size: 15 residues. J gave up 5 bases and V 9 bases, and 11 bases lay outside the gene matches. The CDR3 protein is CATLQGTSGTETQYI. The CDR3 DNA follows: TGTGCCACCTTACAGGGTACTAGCGGGACTGAGACCCAGTACATC.

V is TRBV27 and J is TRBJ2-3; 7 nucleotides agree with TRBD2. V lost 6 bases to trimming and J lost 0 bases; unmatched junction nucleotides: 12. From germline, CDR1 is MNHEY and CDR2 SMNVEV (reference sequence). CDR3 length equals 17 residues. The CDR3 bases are TGTGCCAGCAGCCTTCTAGCGGAGCTTCCTAGCACAGATACGCAGTATTTT. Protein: CASSLLAELPSTDTQYF.

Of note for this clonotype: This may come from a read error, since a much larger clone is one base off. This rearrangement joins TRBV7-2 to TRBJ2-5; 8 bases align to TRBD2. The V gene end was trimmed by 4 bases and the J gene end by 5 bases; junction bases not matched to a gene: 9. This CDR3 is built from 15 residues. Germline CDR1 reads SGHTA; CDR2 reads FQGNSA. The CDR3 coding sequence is TGTGCCAGCAGCTCATACGGGGGGGAGGTGGAGACCCAGTACTTC. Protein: CASSSYGGEVETQYF.

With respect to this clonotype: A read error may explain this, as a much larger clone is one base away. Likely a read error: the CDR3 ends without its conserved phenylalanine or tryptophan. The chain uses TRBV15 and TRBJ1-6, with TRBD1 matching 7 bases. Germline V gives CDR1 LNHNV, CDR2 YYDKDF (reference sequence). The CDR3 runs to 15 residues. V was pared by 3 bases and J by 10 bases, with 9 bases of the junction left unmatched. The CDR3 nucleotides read TGTGCCACCAGCAGTCTCCCGGGACAGACATCACCCCTCCACTCT. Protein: CATSSLPGQTSPLHS.

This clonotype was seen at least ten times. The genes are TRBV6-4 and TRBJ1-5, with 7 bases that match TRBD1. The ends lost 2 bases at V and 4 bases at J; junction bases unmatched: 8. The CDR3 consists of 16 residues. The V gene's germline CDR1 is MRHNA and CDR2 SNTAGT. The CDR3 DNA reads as TGTGCCAGCAGTGACCCTAAGGACAGGCTTAATCAGCCCCAGCATTTT. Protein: CASSDPKDRLNQPQHF.